This T cell receptor beta chain was documented in a study of blood T cell repertoires in COVID-19. Data came from immunoSEQ multiplex PCR; TCRdb stores just in-frame clones and leaves some out. The data show about 40,000 clones, around three quarters seen once. The CDR3 sequence is 15 residues long. V lost 2 bases to trimming and J lost 4 bases, with 12 bases between them. Germline V gene data show CDR1 as MNHEY and CDR2 as SVGAGI. The clonotype originates from a woman older than 75 with acute or convalescent COVID-19. The rearrangement joins TRBV6-5 to TRBJ1-5, with a tentative D call TRBD1 (5 bases). Sequencing used peripheral blood. CDR3 sequence: CASSYSGGDNQPQHF. CDR3 nucleotides: TGTGCCAGCAGTTACAGCGGGGGGGATAATCAGCCCCAGCATTTT.